Listed here are 24 T cell receptor beta chains from one sample, sequenced in a study of T cells after yellow fever vaccination (dated by TCRdb to about 2019). What the treatment or condition label conveys for this sample: live attenuated yellow fever vaccine strain. The method was 5' RACE. TCRdb records Illumina HiSeq 2500 as the sequencer. Clones were called with MiXCR by TCRdb after fastp trimmed the public reads at Q25, and only in-frame beta chains were retained. Each record represents a unique CDR3 protein, reported with the most common genes and DNA among its rows. The sample yields tens of thousands of distinct CDR3 sequences; around 6.2% were counted once. The ten biggest clones cover about 2% of the sample. The sequences come from CD4+ T cells sorted from PBMCs, collected less than 16 days after the first yellow fever vaccination. All receptors derive from a young man who received the YFV17D yellow fever vaccine.

This clonotype has ten or more counts. The chain couples TRBV11-3 to TRBJ1-1, with D unclear. The CDR3 has 13 residues. Trimming left V 11 bases short and J 2 bases short, with 15 bases between. Germline V lookup: CDR1 SGHNT, CDR2 YENEEA. The CDR3, as DNA: TGTGCCGCCACCTCAGTTGTTAACACTGAAGCTTTCTTT. Residues: CAATSVVNTEAFF.

This clonotype was counted a few times. The chain couples TRBV19 to TRBJ1-1; D is possibly TRBD1 (6 bases). The V gene's germline CDR1 is LNHDA and CDR2 SQIVND (reference sequence). Trimming took off 3 bases at V and 5 bases at J, with 13 bases between the two ends. This CDR3 has 14 residues. CDR3: CASSILGGETEAFF. The CDR3 DNA follows: TGTGCCAGTAGTATTTTAGGGGGGGAGACTGAAGCTTTCTTT.

There are many counts of this clonotype. This chain joins TRBV6-2 or TRBV6-3 and TRBJ2-6; D is perhaps TRBD2 (7 bases). CDR1 is MNHEY, CDR2 SVGEGT, per germline. This CDR3 is 19 amino acids long. The V and J ends lost 0 bases and 0 bases respectively, with 15 bases between them. CDR3 bases: TGTGCCAGCAGTTACTCGGGAGGGGGACCTCTCTCTGGGGCCAACGTCCTGACTTTC. This translates into CASSYSGGGPLSGANVLTF.

At least ten counts were recorded for this clonotype. This chain uses TRBV11-2 with TRBJ2-2, with D possibly called TRBD1 or TRBD2 (5 bases each). The CDR3 is made up of 15 amino acids. Trimming left V 1 base short and J 5 bases short, with 11 bases between. Germline V CDR1 and CDR2: SGHAT, FQNNGV. CDR3 nucleotide sequence: TGTGCCAGCAGCTTAGTACTGGGGGTAACCGGGGAGCTGTTTTTT. This gives the protein CASSLVLGVTGELFF.

This clonotype was observed many times. CDR3 in DNA: TGTGCCAGCAGTTCCAAGGACCGTATGAGAAACTATGGCTACACCTTC. This sequence encodes CASSSKDRMRNYGYTF. The chain has TRBV12-3 or TRBV12-4 and TRBJ1-2; D is uncertain. The CDR3 sequence is 16 residues long. Trimming took off 4 bases at V and 2 bases at J, with 17 bases between the two ends.

This clonotype has just a few counts. The rearrangement uses TRBV5-1 and TRBJ2-3, with unresolved D. CDR1 SGHRS and CDR2 YFSETQ come from the germline V gene. The CDR3 has 16 amino acids. V gave up 5 bases and J gave up 0 bases, with 16 bases separating them. CDR3 sequence reads: CASRDQPRSSTDTQYF. The DNA of the CDR3 is TGCGCCAGCAGGGACCAACCCCGCTCTAGCACAGATACGCAGTATTTT.

This clonotype was observed at least ten times. This chain uses TRBV20-1 with TRBJ1-2; weak D call: TRBD1 (5 bases). Deletions cut 3 bases from V and 7 bases from J, with 15 bases between. There are 13 residues in the CDR3. In germline, CDR1 is DFQATT, CDR2 SNEGSKA (reference sequence). CDR3 DNA sequence: TGCAGTGCTAGTGAGGGCAGGGAGGGTGGCTACACCTTC. Its protein is CSASEGREGGYTF.

This clonotype has a count of ten or more. CDR3 nucleotide sequence: TGCGCCAGCAGCCAAGATTGGGGAAAAGAGACCCAGTACTTC. Translation gives CASSQDWGKETQYF. The gene calls are TRBV4-3 and TRBJ2-5; no firm D call. V gave up 0 bases and J gave up 3 bases, with 8 bases separating them. The germline gives CDR1 LGHNA, CDR2 YSLEER. The CDR3 extends over 14 amino acids.

On this clonotype itself: It may be a read error: a sequence one base away is much more abundant. The rearrangement uses TRBV29-1 and TRBJ2-5; D not certain. The CDR3 has 13 amino acids. Germline V gives CDR1 SQVTM, CDR2 ANQGSEA. Between the trimmed V and J ends, which lost 7 bases and 5 bases, there was a span of 17 bases. CDR3 sequence (DNA): TGCAGCGCCTTGACAAGGGTAGGGGAGACCCAGTACTTC. Encoded protein: CSALTRVGETQYF.

This clonotype was recorded at least ten times. The chain uses TRBV7-2 and TRBJ1-1; a weak D match, TRBD1 (6 bases). V lost 4 bases and J 8 bases, leaving 17 bases between the germline ends. The germline CDR1 and CDR2 sequences are SGHTA and FQGNSA. This CDR3 region has 14 residues. The CDR3 region has the DNA TGTGCCAGCAGCTACGGACAGCACTCCTCCGAAGCTTTCTTT. This gives the protein CASSYGQHSSEAFF.

This clonotype has ten or more counts. Here the CDR3 reads CASSQSTGRFYEQYV. CDR3 in DNA: TGTGCCAGCAGCCAATCGACAGGAAGGTTCTACGAGCAGTACGTC. This chain uses TRBV3-1 with TRBJ2-7; D may be TRBD1 (6 bases). CDR1 is LGHDT and CDR2 is YNNKEL in the germline V gene (reference sequence). The CDR3 contains 15 residues. Trimming took off 2 bases at V and 3 bases at J, with 14 bases between the two ends.

This clonotype has only a few counts. The CDR3 spells CACWKTGLTEAFF. CDR3 nucleotides: TGTGCCTGTTGGAAAACAGGGTTAACTGAAGCTTTCTTT. The chain is built from TRBV30 and TRBJ1-1; a weak D match, TRBD1 (6 bases). With 6 bases removed from V and 5 bases from J, the gap between germline ends came to 16 bases. Germline V gene lookup returns CDR1 GTSNPN and CDR2 SVGIG (reference sequence). The CDR3 totals 13 residues. Variable domain in full (rest from reference TRBV30 and TRBJ1-1): SQTIHQWPATLVQPVGSPLSLECTVEGTSNPNLYWYRQAAGRGLQLLFYSVGIGQISSEVPQNLSASRPQDRQFILSSKKLLLSDSGFYLCACWKTGLTEAFFGQGTRLTVV.

This clonotype was recorded at least ten times. The junction departs from the called germline gene at one end, perhaps through a read error. The rearrangement joins TRBV14 to TRBJ2-3; D remains unclear. CDR1 and CDR2 from the germline V gene are SGHDN and FVKESK. The CDR3 runs to 11 residues. This CDR3 reads CASSQEGSAVF. CDR3 nucleotide sequence: TGTGCCAGCAGCCAAGAAGGGTCCGCGGTATTT. The complete variable domain, with remaining parts taken from reference TRBV14 and TRBJ2-3, reads EAGVTQFPSHSVIEKGQTVTLRCDPISGHDNLYWYRRVMGKEIKFLLHFVKESKQDESGMPNNRFLAERTGGTYSTLKVQPAELEDSGVYFCASSQEGSAVFGPGTRLTVL.

The table lists this clonotype with many counts. This rearrangement joins TRBV5-1 to TRBJ2-3, with D uncertain. The CDR3 is 12 residues long. Germline assignment: CDR1 SGHRS and CDR2 YFSETQ. Between the trimmed V and J ends, which lost 5 bases and 2 bases, there was a span of 6 bases. The CDR3 region is CASSSPTDTQYF. CDR3 DNA sequence: TGCGCCAGCAGTTCTCCCACAGATACGCAGTATTTT.

This clonotype occurred many times. This chain joins TRBV20-1 and TRBJ2-5; either TRBD1 or TRBD2 may fit D (6 bases each). Per germline, CDR1 DFQATT and CDR2 SNEGSKA (reference sequence). Trimming left V 1 base short and J 5 bases short, with 26 bases between. The CDR3 loop spans 18 amino acids. The CDR3 reads CSARAIASLGGIRETQYF. The DNA for the CDR3 is TGCAGTGCTAGAGCTATCGCCTCCTTAGGGGGGATTCGGGAGACCCAGTACTTC.

The chain carries TRBV28 and TRBJ2-4, with D unresolved. CDR1 and CDR2 (germline): MDHEN, SYDVKM. V gave up 6 bases and J gave up 15 bases, with 24 bases separating them. CDR3 size: 14 residues. The CDR3 reads CASSPRPRQTSWYF. The CDR3 bases are TGTGCCAGCAGCCCGAGGCCGAGACAAACGTCTTGGTACTTC.

This clonotype was observed at least ten times. This chain uses TRBV3-1 with TRBJ2-5, with TRBD2 as a possible D gene (5 bases). The V gene lost 0 bases and the J gene lost 13 bases, with 12 bases spanning the gap. Germline CDR1 and CDR2: LGHDT and YNNKEL (reference sequence). There are 12 residues in the CDR3. CDR3 nucleotides: TGTGCCAGCAGCCAAGAAGAGCGGAGCACGTACTTC. Protein sequence: CASSQEERSTYF.

This clonotype was seen many times. The genes are TRBV7-2 and TRBJ2-5; 11 nucleotides agree with TRBD2. The CDR3 covers 18 residues. The junction had 10 bases not matched to a gene; V was cut back by 2 bases and J by 2 bases. The V gene's germline CDR1 is SGHTA and CDR2 FQGNSA. The CDR3 region is CASSLLRSTSGEQETQYF. The CDR3 DNA reads as TGTGCCAGCAGCTTACTTCGTTCGACTAGCGGGGAACAAGAGACCCAGTACTTC.

The sample holds many counts of this clonotype. This sequence joins TRBV6-2 or TRBV6-3 and TRBJ2-7; TRBD2 is a possible D gene (5 bases). V shed 2 bases and J shed 0 bases, with 17 bases lying between them. The CDR3 spans 17 residues. CDR1 is MNHEY, CDR2 SVGEGT, per germline. The CDR3: CASSYIHGRGSSYEQYF. DNA for the CDR3: TGTGCCAGCAGTTACATCCATGGACGGGGAAGCTCCTACGAGCAGTACTTC.

This clonotype was counted ten times or more. V and J are TRBV23-1 and TRBJ1-4; no reliable D call. TRBV23-1 is filed as an ORF, its function uncertain. The ends were cut back, 2 bases at V and 0 bases at J, with 16 bases in the middle. The CDR3 is 18 amino acids. The CDR3 here is CASSQRQEDVATNEKLFF. CDR3 DNA: TGCGCCAGCAGTCAAAGGCAGGAGGACGTTGCAACTAATGAAAAACTGTTTTTT.

In its sample, this clonotype was seen many times. The chain carries TRBV12-3 or TRBV12-4 and TRBJ1-5, with D perhaps TRBD1 (5 bases). This CDR3 has 15 amino acids. V lost 3 bases and J lost 0, with 9 bases in between. The CDR3 loop reads CASSFWGDSNQPQHF. The CDR3 bases are TGTGCCAGCAGTTTCTGGGGGGATAGCAATCAGCCCCAGCATTTT.

This clonotype was picked up many times. The rearrangement uses TRBV7-2 and TRBJ1-5; a possible D gene is TRBD1 (5 bases). The CDR3 length is 16 residues. The ends were cut back, 5 bases at V and 2 bases at J, with 16 bases in the middle. Germline-derived CDR1 and CDR2 are SGHTA and FQGNSA. CDR3 nucleotides: TGTGCCAGCAGCGCAGGGCCGGGGTATGGCAATCAGCCCCAGCATTTT. It is translated as CASSAGPGYGNQPQHF.

This clonotype was counted ten times or more. The J gene is TRBJ2-5, the V gene TRBV20-1, with a possible D match to TRBD1 (6 bases). Germline assignment: CDR1 DFQATT and CDR2 SNEGSKA (reference sequence). The CDR3 sequence is 15 residues long. The V end lost 6 bases, the J end lost 3 bases, and 20 bases lay between the germline ends. The chain's CDR3 is CSAQWWGRGEETQYF. In DNA form, the CDR3 reads TGCAGTGCCCAATGGTGGGGCAGGGGAGAAGAGACCCAGTACTTC.

The sample holds many counts of this clonotype. The chain carries TRBV7-3 and TRBJ2-2, with 12 bases lining up with TRBD2. V dropped 1 base and J dropped 4; count of bases not matched to a gene: 4. Per the germline V gene, CDR1 is SGHTA and CDR2 is FQGTGA. CDR3 length equals 17 residues. The CDR3 coding sequence is TGTGCCAGCAGCTTAAACCTAGCGGGGGGGCTCACCGGGGAGCTGTTTTTT. It translates to CASSLNLAGGLTGELFF.